This TCR beta chain was obtained from a study of graft-versus-host responses after intestinal transplantation. About the research overall: Multivisceral, liver-intestinal, or isolated intestinal transplants were given to recipients. Tacrolimus and steroids were given for two to three years to all recipients after anti-thymocyte globulin induction.

Produced via immunoSEQ multiplex PCR; TCRdb's table is partial and in-frame only. The profile shows fewer than 85,000 clones, 89% of them singletons. Germline CDR1 is MDHEN and CDR2 is SYDVKM. The CDR3 consists of 15 residues. V trimming: 6 bases; J trimming: 4 bases; junction bases outside the gene matches: 8. By its share, this clone is medium-sized (0.01 to 0.1%). Antigen: not known. Study-level findings and limits: HvG clone declines early post-transplant were associated with peak circulating GvH levels.

This receptor was identified in a human donor who received an intestinal transplant. The chain joins TRBV28 to TRBJ1-5; 8 bases fit TRBD1. The sample in question was unstimulated CD8+ T cells sorted from spleen or lymph node cells, obtained before intestinal transplant. CDR3 DNA: TGTGCCAGCAGAGATACAGGGGGTCGAAATCAGCCCCAGCATTTT. Its protein product is CASRDTGGRNQPQHF.